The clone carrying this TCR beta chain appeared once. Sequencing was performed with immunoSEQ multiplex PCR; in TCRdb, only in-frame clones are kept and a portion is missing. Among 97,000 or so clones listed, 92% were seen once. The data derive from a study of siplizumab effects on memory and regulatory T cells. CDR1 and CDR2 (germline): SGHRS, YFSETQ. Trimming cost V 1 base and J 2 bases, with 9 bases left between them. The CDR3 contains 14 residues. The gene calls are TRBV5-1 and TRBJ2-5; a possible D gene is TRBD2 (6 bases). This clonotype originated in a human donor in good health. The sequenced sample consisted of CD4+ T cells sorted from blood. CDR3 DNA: TGCGCCAGCAGCTTGTGGGGGGATCAAGAGACCCAGTACTTC. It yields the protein CASSLWGDQETQYF.